Here is one T cell receptor beta chain with its context. The CDR3 runs 15 residues. J gave up 7 bases and V 2 bases, and 10 bases lay outside the gene matches. Germline values: CDR1 SGHDT, CDR2 YYEEEE. This specimen comes from a study of CD8 T cells in Susac syndrome. cDNA came from approximately 0.5 to 1 ug RNA primed by random hexamers. The authors amplified TCR beta CDR3 across 54 Vbeta and 13 Jbeta using immunoSEQ multiplex PCR. TCRdb re-called the immunoSEQ multiplex PCR reads through MiXCR, storing one row per CDR3 protein. Of around 300,000 distinct CDR3 sequences in the sample, approximately 91% were seen once. Sequencing of TCR beta covered CD8+ and CD4+ T cells obtained from blood.

Specimen: CD8+ T cells from PBMCs. The chain recombines TRBV5-6 with TRBJ1-2; 8 bases are shared with TRBD1. The TCR comes from a human donor with multiple sclerosis. This CDR3 is CASSFNGDRTFGYTF. Written as DNA, the CDR3 is TGTGCCAGCAGCTTTAATGGGGACAGGACGTTTGGCTACACCTTC.